The present TCR beta chain was sequenced within a study of blood T cell repertoires in COVID-19. As for the study in general: Samples taken during acute and convalescent COVID-19 were collected in the United States, Italy and Spain.

CDR1 is PRHDT, CDR2 FYEKMQ, per germline (reference sequence). The CDR3 consists of 14 residues. V shed 8 bases and J shed 0 bases, with 11 bases lying between them. Original processing methods: How many nucleated cells were present was estimated from reference gene primer amplification. Using immunoSEQ multiplex PCR, the repertoire was profiled, and TCRdb retains in-frame clones only, with some absent. The DNA gave D and trimming, while V, J and clone size come from that table. The sample lists about 40,000 clones, roughly 90% occurring once. The chain recombines TRBV13 with TRBJ1-3; a weak D match, TRBD1 (6 bases). The material sequenced was peripheral blood. This receptor was taken from a human donor in a cohort sampled during active COVID-19. Here the CDR3 DNA reads TGTGCCAGCGGGAAGGGGGACTCTGGAAACACCATATATTTT. It is translated as CASGKGDSGNTIYF. Full variable domain (remainder filled in from reference TRBV13 and TRBJ1-3): AAGVIQSPRHLIKEKRETATLKCYPIPRHDTVYWYQQGPGQDPQFLISFYEKMQSDKGSIPDRFSAQQFSDYHSELNMSSLELGDSALYFCASGKGDSGNTIYFGEGSWLTVV.